The rows below give T cell receptor beta chains drawn from one sample of a study of spatial heterogeneity in lung cancer. One entry per CDR3 protein, called by TCRdb with MiXCR from the 5' RACE reads. The sample holds about 2,100 distinct CDR3 sequences; more than 6% are singletons and the top ten take approximately 11%. Source: normal lung tissue next to the tumor, taken at surgery. These receptors originate from a female donor with early-stage non-small cell lung cancer. Each CDR3 is given with its conserved first and last residue. D genes are given only for firm matches. The listing skips clone size in some rows; elsewhere it reads once, few, many or a size class.

>15|medium-sized|TRBJ2-2|TRBV6-1|.
CASSDVQGKGGELFF
TGTGCCAGCAGTGACGTACAGGGAAAGGGCGGGGAGCTGTTTTTT
>14|.|TRBJ1-5|TRBV6-5|TRBD1
CASSRTGGNQPQHF
TGTGCCAGCAGTAGAACAGGGGGGAATCAGCCCCAGCATTTT
>14|.|TRBJ2-7|TRBV7-2|TRBD2
CASSLAGGTREQYF
TGTGCCAGCAGCTTAGCGGGGGGGACTAGGGAGCAGTACTTC
>13|medium-sized|TRBJ2-2|TRBV9|.
CASSVGQTGELFF
TGTGCCAGCAGTGTGGGACAAACCGGGGAGCTGTTTTTT
>15|medium-sized|TRBJ1-5|TRBV12-3/TRBV12-4|.
CASSFGRQGNQPQHF
TGTGCCAGCAGTTTCGGTAGACAGGGCAATCAGCCCCAGCATTTT
>11|medium-sized|TRBJ2-1|TRBV5-6|.
CASSPGYGQFF
TGTGCCAGCAGCCCGGGCTACGGGCAGTTCTTC
>16|medium-sized|TRBJ2-1|TRBV7-9|.
CASSPRRTGIASEQFF
TGTGCCAGCAGCCCACGGAGGACTGGCATCGCGAGTGAGCAGTTCTTC
>12|medium-sized|TRBJ2-2|TRBV6-2/TRBV6-3|.
CASSYSAGELFF
TGTGCCAGCAGTTACTCCGCCGGGGAGCTGTTTTTT
>13|medium-sized|TRBJ2-3|TRBV30|TRBD2
CARSGTITDTQYF
TGTGCCCGATCCGGGACTATTACAGATACGCAGTATTTT
>16|medium-sized|TRBJ2-5|TRBV11-3|.
CASSLRVGSSQETQYF
TGTGCCAGCAGCTTAAGAGTGGGGAGCAGCCAAGAGACCCAGTACTTC
>14|medium-sized|TRBJ2-5|TRBV6-5|.
CASLTSQGAETQYF
TGTGCCAGCCTGACCTCGCAGGGAGCAGAGACCCAGTACTTC
>14|medium-sized|TRBJ2-7|TRBV7-2|TRBD1
CASSLNPGQGEQYF
TGTGCCAGCAGCTTAAACCCGGGACAGGGCGAGCAGTACTTC
>15|medium-sized|TRBJ1-2|TRBV5-6|TRBD1
CASSSGTGFHYGYTF
TGTGCCAGCAGTTCCGGGACAGGGTTTCACTATGGCTACACCTTC
>12|medium-sized|TRBJ2-3|TRBV11-2|.
CASSQPDPWQYF
TGTGCCAGCAGCCAGCCGGACCCGTGGCAGTATTTT
>15|.|TRBJ2-7|TRBV20-1|TRBD2
CSAPNPAGGSYEQYF
TGCAGTGCTCCTAACCCTGCGGGAGGGTCCTACGAGCAGTACTTC
>16|medium-sized|TRBJ2-1|TRBV5-1|.
CASSPTSEGAQNEQFF
TGCGCCAGCAGCCCCACGTCGGAGGGGGCGCAGAATGAGCAGTTCTTC
>12|medium-sized|TRBJ1-5|TRBV28|.
CASSSRNQPQHF
TGTGCCAGCAGTTCTCGCAATCAGCCCCAGCATTTT
>14|.|TRBJ2-7|TRBV6-5|TRBD1
CASSYSSHRGEQYF
TGTGCCAGCAGTTACTCGAGTCACAGGGGCGAGCAGTACTTC
>14|medium-sized|TRBJ2-1|TRBV19|TRBD2
CSSKTSGKQSEQFF
TGTTCCAGTAAAACTAGCGGGAAACAGAGTGAGCAGTTCTTC
>13|many|TRBJ1-2|TRBV20-1|.
CSAPDSISSGYTF
TGCAGTGCTCCGGACAGTATATCGAGTGGCTACACCTTC
>13|medium-sized|TRBJ1-2|TRBV3-1|TRBD1
CASSQSRGRGYTF
TGTGCCAGCAGCCAAAGCAGGGGGCGCGGCTACACCTTC
>13|medium-sized|TRBJ1-2|TRBV27|.
CASRAHGGYGYTF
TGTGCCAGCAGAGCACACGGGGGCTATGGCTACACCTTC
>13|medium-sized|TRBJ1-1|TRBV19|.
CASSMQARTEAFF
TGTGCCAGTAGTATGCAGGCGAGGACTGAAGCTTTCTTT
>13|few|TRBJ1-2|TRBV28|TRBD1
CASREDRNYGYTF
TGTGCCAGCAGAGAGGACAGGAACTATGGCTACACCTTC
>12|medium-sized|TRBJ2-7|TRBV5-1|.
CASSSQATLQYF
TGCGCCAGCAGCTCCCAGGCGACTCTACAGTACTTC
>14|medium-sized|TRBJ2-5|TRBV3-1|.
CASSQLEEGETQYF
TGTGCCAGCAGCCAATTGGAGGAGGGGGAGACCCAGTACTTC
>15|medium-sized|TRBJ2-2|TRBV19|TRBD2
CASRRAGERTGELFF
TGTGCCAGTAGAAGGGCGGGGGAACGCACCGGGGAGCTGTTTTTT
>16|medium-sized|TRBJ2-1|TRBV5-4|TRBD2
CASTPGGQLAYNEQFF
TGTGCCAGCACCCCGGGGGGTCAGTTAGCCTACAATGAGCAGTTCTTC
>20|medium-sized|TRBJ1-5|TRBV19|TRBD1
CASSIWGSGTGGAGNQPQHF
TGTGCCAGTAGTATTTGGGGCTCCGGGACAGGGGGCGCGGGCAATCAGCCCCAGCATTTT
>14|medium-sized|TRBJ2-3|TRBV7-9|TRBD1
CASSQGQLGDTQYF
TGTGCCAGCAGCCAGGGACAGCTTGGAGATACGCAGTATTTT
>17|medium-sized|TRBJ2-1|TRBV7-8|.
CASSLGSWGPSYNEQFF
TGTGCCAGCAGCTTAGGTTCGTGGGGCCCATCCTACAATGAGCAGTTCTTC
>11|few|TRBJ2-3|TRBV3-1|.
CASSQGQAQYF
TGTGCCAGCAGCCAGGGTCAGGCGCAGTATTTT
>14|medium-sized|TRBJ2-7|TRBV2|.
CASSGTFLSYEQYF
TGTGCCAGCAGCGGGACGTTTTTATCCTACGAGCAGTACTTC
>17|medium-sized|TRBJ1-3|TRBV18|TRBD1
CASSPGTVKLSGNTIYF
TGTGCCAGCTCCCCCGGGACAGTGAAGCTCTCTGGAAACACCATATATTTT
>14|medium-sized|TRBJ1-5|TRBV25-1|.
CASRDAGSNQPQHF
TGTGCCAGCAGAGACGCAGGAAGCAATCAGCCCCAGCATTTT
>15|few|TRBJ2-5|TRBV10-3|TRBD2
CAISDGGLAVKTQYF
TGTGCCATCAGTGATGGGGGACTAGCTGTGAAGACCCAGTACTTC
>13|medium-sized|TRBJ2-7|TRBV30|.
CAWSWTEGDEQYF
TGTGCCTGGAGTTGGACGGAGGGGGACGAGCAGTACTTC
>15|medium-sized|TRBJ2-1|TRBV5-1|TRBD2
CASSPSSGGVREQFF
TGCGCCAGCAGCCCCTCTAGCGGGGGGGTACGTGAGCAGTTCTTC
>19|medium-sized|TRBJ2-2|TRBV12-3/TRBV12-4|.
CASSLATTARAFNTGELFF
TGTGCCAGCAGTTTAGCAACTACAGCCCGCGCTTTCAACACCGGGGAGCTGTTTTTT
>12|medium-sized|TRBJ2-7|TRBV20-1|TRBD1
CSASQGAPEQYF
TGCAGTGCTAGCCAGGGGGCGCCCGAGCAGTACTTC
>14|medium-sized|TRBJ2-7|TRBV7-2|.
CASSPTSPSYEQYF
TGTGCCAGCAGCCCTACTAGCCCCTCCTACGAGCAGTACTTC
>12|few|TRBJ2-7|TRBV6-1|.
CASSGASYEQYF
TGTGCCAGCAGTGGGGCCTCTTACGAGCAGTACTTC
>18|.|TRBJ2-4|TRBV10-1|.
CASSESTVRDSPRNIQYF
TGCGCCAGCAGTGAGTCGACGGTCCGGGACTCCCCGCGGAACATTCAGTACTTC
>15|few|TRBJ2-2|TRBV7-7|.
CASSTGLRNTGELFF
TGTGCTAGCAGTACAGGGCTTCGGAACACCGGGGAGCTGTTTTTT
>13|.|TRBJ2-2|TRBV19|TRBD1
CASRLLDRGELFF
TGTGCCAGTAGACTCCTTGACAGGGGAGAGCTGTTTTTT
>14|medium-sized|TRBJ1-4|TRBV7-2|TRBD1
CASSPYRGGEKLFF
TGTGCCAGCAGCCCCTACAGGGGCGGCGAAAAACTGTTTTTT
>13|medium-sized|TRBJ2-3|TRBV7-7|.
CASSFIASDTQYF
TGTGCTAGCAGCTTTATAGCTTCAGATACGCAGTATTTT
>15|medium-sized|TRBJ2-3|TRBV24-1|TRBD1
CATSPWGTGTDTQYF
TGTGCCACCAGTCCCTGGGGGACAGGCACAGATACGCAGTATTTT
>15|medium-sized|TRBJ2-7|TRBV4-3|TRBD1
CASSQDFRGYNEQYF
TGCGCCAGCAGCCAAGATTTCAGGGGGTACAACGAGCAGTACTTC
>13|few|TRBJ2-5|TRBV7-2|TRBD2
CASSSGRRETQYF
TGTGCCAGCAGCAGCGGGAGAAGAGAGACCCAGTACTTC